This TCR beta chain was obtained from a study of molecular identifiers for immune sequencing clone quantification. This clonotype was found a few times. Its antigen is currently unknown. This sequence may be a read error, since a much larger clone differs from it by one base. Trimming shortened V by 2 bases and J by 2 bases, and 8 bases separated the two germline ends. The germline V gene encodes CDR1 MNHNY and CDR2 SVGAGI (reference sequence). There are 14 residues in the CDR3. TCRdb processed the PCR reads anew with MiXCR; each CDR3 protein has one entry. The sample lists about 640,000 distinct CDR3 sequences; just under 20% were seen once. General observations from the study: The study found clones above 20 RNA copies held over 99% of effector molecules and under 1% in naive cells.

The sequence came from a human donor in good health. Some libraries in this study had Jurkat cell RNA spiked in. The chain couples TRBV6-6 to TRBJ2-3, with no clear D. What was sequenced was naive CD8+ T cells from blood, with Jurkat cell RNA spiked in. Subset of the sample: FACS-sorted CD8+CD4-CCR7+CD45RA+ naive T cells. CDR3 nucleotide sequence: TGTGCCAGCAGTTACGCCGCTTACACAGATACGCAGTATTTT. This codes for CASSYAAYTDTQYF.